This TCR beta chain originates from a study of cytomegalovirus exposure and HLA in healthy donors. Overall study findings and caveats: In a later analysis, HLA-C alleles had the fewest associated TCRs, DRB1 alleles the most.

The PCR had 60 Vbeta and 13 Jbeta primers. Data came from immunoSEQ multiplex PCR; TCRdb stores just in-frame clones and leaves some out. This sample carries 100,000 to 150,000 clones, just under 75% of them seen once, and the ten largest clones take about 4.4%. V trimming: 3 bases; J trimming: 6 bases; junction bases outside the gene matches: 6. The length of the CDR3 is 13 residues. The germline CDR1 and CDR2 sequences are SGHRS and YFSETQ. Donors had nominal health at sampling but likely had unrecorded immune exposures. Points on this clone: What it binds is unknown.

The chain joins TRBV5-1 to TRBJ2-7; 7 positions agree with TRBD1. Sequencing input: PBMCs. This receptor was identified in a man aged 55 to 70 in good health and CMV-seropositive. CDR3 sequence reads: CASSSTGFLEQYF. CDR3 coding DNA: TGCGCCAGCAGCTCGACAGGGTTTCTCGAGCAGTACTTC.